The 30 T cell receptor beta chains given below trace back to one sample, sequenced in a study of T and B cells in COVID-19 patients. Blood genomic DNA input for TRB amplification was about 240-500 ng. BIOMED2 TRB-A/B primer pools were used in multiplex TRB PCR. From the multiplex PCR reads, TCRdb called clonotypes with MiXCR, one entry per CDR3 protein. This sample has about 14,000 distinct CDR3 sequences, with about 29% found just once. Sequencing was performed on blood. Receptors originate from a human donor who had recovered from COVID-19.

In its sample, this clonotype is medium-sized. V usage is TRBV19 and J usage is TRBJ2-3, with 10 bases lining up with TRBD1. After removal of 3 bases from V and 0 bases from J, the junction contained 3 bases not matched to a gene. Germline assignment: CDR1 LNHDA and CDR2 SQIVND (reference sequence). The CDR3 is 16 amino acids. The CDR3 protein is CASSMGGQGSTDTQYF. The CDR3 DNA is TGTGCCAGTAGTATGGGGGGACAGGGGAGCACAGATACGCAGTATTTT.

This chain connects TRBV7-6 to TRBJ2-1; 11 nucleotides agree with TRBD2. V gave up 2 bases and J gave up 6 bases; unmatched junction bases: 6. The germline V gene encodes CDR1 SGHVS and CDR2 FNYEAQ. The CDR3 spans 16 residues. CDR3 residues: CASSLTRLAGSNEQFF. In nucleotides, the CDR3 is TGTGCCAGCAGCTTAACTAGACTAGCGGGGAGCAATGAGCAGTTCTTC.

Of note for this clonotype: A read error is possible here, since a much larger clone lies one base away. This chain's CDR3 is CASSGTNVLTF. The DNA for the CDR3 is TGTGCCAGCTCTGGGACCAACGTCCTGACTTTC. The rearrangement uses TRBV6-5 and TRBJ2-6, with D hard to call. The CDR3 sequence is 11 residues long. Germline V gene lookup returns CDR1 MNHEY and CDR2 SVGAGI.

The rearrangement uses TRBV27 and TRBJ1-2, with D maybe TRBD1 (5 bases). V lost 5 bases, J lost 6 bases, and 16 bases lay in between. The V gene's germline CDR1 is MNHEY and CDR2 SMNVEV (reference sequence). CDR3 length: 14 residues. CDR3 sequence reads: CASSPSGAHNGYTF. The CDR3 DNA sequence: TGTGCCAGCAGTCCTTCCGGGGCCCATAATGGCTACACCTTC.

Only a few counts were recorded for this clonotype. This rearrangement joins TRBV10-3 to TRBJ1-1; D is unclear. The CDR3 is 9 residues long. The V and J ends lost 7 bases and 3 bases respectively, with 0 bases between them. Germline CDR1 is ENHRY and CDR2 is SYGVKD. The CDR3 protein is CAINTEAFF. CDR3 nucleotides: TGTGCCATCAACACTGAAGCTTTCTTT.

This clonotype was seen only a few times. V gene TRBV27 combines with J gene TRBJ1-5, with D uncertain. The germline gives CDR1 MNHEY, CDR2 SMNVEV (reference sequence). The germline V and J ends were trimmed by 4 bases and 5 bases, with 15 bases remaining between them. The CDR3 totals 15 residues. CDR3 residues: CASSYAGKGYQPQHF. Here the CDR3 DNA reads TGTGCCAGCAGTTACGCCGGGAAGGGCTATCAGCCCCAGCATTTT.

This clonotype was detected only a few times. The chain uses TRBV18 and TRBJ1-4; D not certain. Looked up from germline, CDR1 is KGHSH and CDR2 is LQKENI. This CDR3 comprises 15 residues. Trimming cost V 4 bases and J 5 bases, with 14 bases left between them. For the CDR3, the DNA is TGTGCCAGCTCACTCGAGGACGTCTTAAATGAAAAACTGTTTTTT. It is translated as CASSLEDVLNEKLFF.

This clonotype is medium-sized by share. The chain is built from TRBV19 and TRBJ2-7; possibly TRBD1 for D (6 bases). Germline assignment: CDR1 LNHDA and CDR2 SQIVND (reference sequence). The CDR3 spans 15 residues. The germline V and J ends were trimmed by 3 bases and 2 bases, with 14 bases remaining between them. The CDR3 sequence: CASSIGPGETYEQYF. The CDR3 nucleotides are TGTGCCAGTAGTATTGGCCCAGGGGAGACCTACGAGCAGTACTTC.

This rearrangement joins TRBV12-3 or TRBV12-4 to TRBJ1-5; D is ambiguous. The ends were cut back, 5 bases at V and 4 bases at J, with 9 bases in the middle. The CDR3 has 13 residues. CDR3 sequence: CASSPFGNQPQHF. In DNA, the CDR3 is TGTGCCAGCAGTCCCTTCGGGAATCAGCCCCAGCATTTT.

V and J are TRBV19 and TRBJ1-1, with 9 bases that match TRBD1. Germline V lookup: CDR1 LNHDA, CDR2 SQIVND (reference sequence). The CDR3 covers 14 residues. V shed 6 bases, J shed 2 bases, and the junction held 4 bases outside the gene matches. This chain's CDR3 is CASRQDRGNTEAFF. CDR3 in DNA: TGTGCCAGTAGACAGGACAGGGGCAACACTGAAGCTTTCTTT.

V usage is TRBV12-3 or TRBV12-4 and J usage is TRBJ2-1; D gene unclear. V was pared by 1 base and J by 10 bases, with 8 bases between. This CDR3 comprises 12 residues. The CDR3, as DNA: TGTGCCAGCAGTTTAGGTGTCCCCGAGCAGTTCTTC. Its translation is CASSLGVPEQFF.

This clonotype was found a few times. V usage is TRBV30 and J usage is TRBJ2-2; 10 positions match TRBD2. Losses at the gene ends were 1 base for V and 6 bases for J; bases not matched to a gene: 11. Germline CDR1 GTSNPN, CDR2 SVGIG (reference sequence). CDR3 length equals 17 residues. CDR3: CAWSGRVSGRAAGELFF. As DNA, the CDR3 is TGTGCCTGGAGTGGGCGGGTGAGCGGGAGGGCCGCCGGGGAGCTGTTTTTT.

The CDR3 is CASSWGTGLSSGNTIYF. CDR3 sequence (DNA): TGCGCCAGCAGCTGGGGGACAGGGCTAAGCTCTGGAAACACCATATATTTT. This chain uses TRBV5-1 with TRBJ1-3; 9 nucleotides match TRBD1. The CDR3 contains 17 residues. CDR1 and CDR2 (germline): SGHRS, YFSETQ. The J segment lost 0 bases and the V segment lost 3 bases, leaving 7 bases of the junction unmatched. Full variable domain (remainder filled in from reference TRBV5-1 and TRBJ1-3): KAGVTQTPRYLIKTRGQQVTLSCSPISGHRSVSWYQQTPGQGLQFLFEYFSETQRNKGNFPGRFSGRQFSNSRSEMNVSTLELGDSALYLCASSWGTGLSSGNTIYFGEGSWLTVV.

The chain employs TRBV14 and TRBJ2-2, with TRBD2 identical over 9 bases. CDR1 and CDR2 from the germline V gene are SGHDN and FVKESK. With 0 bases clipped from V and 5 bases from J, the junction kept 1 base outside the gene matches. The CDR3 totals 15 residues. The CDR3 nucleotides are TGTGCCAGCAGCCAAGACGGACTAGCGACCGGGGAGCTGTTTTTT. Amino acids: CASSQDGLATGELFF.

This clonotype was recorded at least ten times. The J gene is TRBJ2-7, the V gene TRBV15; D is possibly TRBD1 or TRBD2 (7 bases each). Trimming took off 2 bases at V and 2 bases at J, with 16 bases between the two ends. The V gene's germline CDR1 is LNHNV and CDR2 YYDKDF (reference sequence). The CDR3 extends over 16 amino acids. CDR3 in amino acids: CATSRWQGGLPYEQYF. Written as DNA, the CDR3 is TGTGCCACCAGCAGATGGCAGGGGGGACTACCCTACGAGCAGTACTTC.

This clonotype was seen at least ten times. The chain has TRBV5-4 and TRBJ2-1; D uncertain. The germline CDR1 and CDR2 sequences are SGHNT and YYREEE (reference sequence). This CDR3 has 13 amino acids. The V end was cut by 7 bases, the J end by 5 bases, with 13 bases between. The CDR3 DNA is TGTGCCAGCGGTCTTCAAATCGACAATGAGCAGTTCTTC. It codes for CASGLQIDNEQFF. Full variable domain (rest looked up from reference TRBV5-4 and TRBJ2-1): ETGVTQSPTHLIKTRGQQVTLRCSSQSGHNTVSWYQQALGQGPQFIFQYYREEENGRGNFPPRFSGLQFPNYSSELNVNALELDDSALYLCASGLQIDNEQFFGPGTRLTVL.

V is TRBV20-1 and J is TRBJ2-5; D tentatively fits TRBD1 or TRBD2 (5 bases each). Germline loops: CDR1 DFQATT, CDR2 SNEGSKA (reference sequence). The CDR3 runs 13 residues. V was shortened by 6 bases and J by 2 bases, with 13 bases between the two germline ends. CDR3 coding DNA: TGCAGTGCCGGGGCGGCGAGGCAAGAGACCCAGTACTTC. It translates to CSAGAARQETQYF.

Relative to its sample, this clonotype is medium-sized. The gene calls are TRBV18 and TRBJ2-3; D is perhaps TRBD1 (6 bases). Trimming shortened V by 6 bases and J by 7 bases, and 8 bases separated the two germline ends. The CDR3 is 11 residues long. Germline V lookup: CDR1 KGHSH, CDR2 LQKENI. The CDR3 DNA follows: TGTGCCAGCTCCCAGGGGAATACGCAGTATTTT. Translating gives CASSQGNTQYF. The whole variable domain, remainder taken from reference TRBV18 and TRBJ2-3, is NAGVMQNPRHLVRRRGQEARLRCSPMKGHSHVYWYRQLPEEGLKFMVYLQKENIIDESGMPKERFSAEFPKEGPSILRIQQVVRGDSAAYFCASSQGNTQYFGPGTRLTVL.

Note on this clonotype: The junction differs from germline at one of its ends, possibly a read error. V usage is TRBV11-3 and J usage is TRBJ2-1; 7 nucleotides agree with TRBD1. CDR1 and CDR2 (germline): SGHNT, YENEEA. This CDR3 spans 14 amino acids. CDR3 residues: CASSLVQGPKEQFF. The CDR3 DNA reads TGCGCCAGCAGCTTGGTACAGGGGCCCAAAGAGCAGTTCTTC.

J is TRBJ2-1 and V is TRBV7-2; no definite D call. Germline V gives CDR1 SGHTA, CDR2 FQGNSA. V was shortened by 4 bases and J by 4 bases, with 5 bases between the two germline ends. The CDR3 totals 12 residues. The CDR3 DNA follows: TGTGCCAGCAGCTCCCCTTACAATGAGCAGTTCTTC. As protein: CASSSPYNEQFF. Full variable domain (remainder filled in from reference TRBV7-2 and TRBJ2-1): GAGVSQSPSNKVTEKGKDVELRCDPISGHTALYWYRQSLGQGLEFLIYFQGNSAPDKSGLPSDRFSAERTGGSVSTLTIQRTQQEDSAVYLCASSSPYNEQFFGPGTRLTVL.

This clonotype was observed a few times. The CDR3 is CASTPFSTDTQYF. The DNA of the CDR3 is TGTGCCAGCACCCCATTCTCGACAGATACGCAGTATTTT. The chain uses TRBV11-3 and TRBJ2-3; D is unclear. Looked up from germline, CDR1 is SGHNT and CDR2 is YENEEA. The V end lost 7 bases, the J end lost 3 bases, and 11 bases lay between the germline ends. The CDR3 has 13 residues.

This clonotype was observed a handful of times. The chain links TRBV20-1 to TRBJ2-2, with 10 bases identical to TRBD1. V trimming: 1 base; J trimming: 5 bases; junction bases outside the gene matches: 7. Per the germline V gene, CDR1 is DFQATT and CDR2 is SNEGSKA (reference sequence). This CDR3 comprises 16 residues. In DNA form, the CDR3 reads TGCAGTGCTAGAGTATTGACAGGGGGCGAAACCGGGGAGCTGTTTTTT. Amino acids: CSARVLTGGETGELFF.

The V gene is TRBV29-1, the J gene TRBJ2-7; 9 bases are shared with TRBD1. The CDR3 length is 15 residues. V was clipped by 7 bases and J by 2 bases; unmatched bases: 12. CDR1 is SQVTM and CDR2 is ANQGSEA in the germline V gene. CDR3 in amino acids: CSAHSGTGLAYEQYF. The DNA of the CDR3 is TGCAGCGCCCATTCCGGGACAGGGCTTGCCTACGAGCAGTACTTC.

The CDR3 DNA sequence: TGTGCCAGCAGTTACTTCGGACACCCAGAAGCTTTCTTT. This encodes CASSYFGHPEAFF. The chain combines TRBV6-2 or TRBV6-3 with TRBJ1-1; weak D call: TRBD1 (5 bases). The germline V gene encodes CDR1 MNHEY and CDR2 SVGEGT. The CDR3 sequence is 13 residues long. Trimming shortened V by 1 base and J by 8 bases, and 11 bases separated the two germline ends.

J is TRBJ2-3 and V is TRBV5-1; TRBD2 matches 16 bases. The CDR3 covers 16 residues. The germline CDR1 and CDR2 sequences are SGHRS and YFSETQ. The V and J ends lost 4 bases and 3 bases, in that order; junction bases with no gene match: 2. Here the CDR3 DNA reads TGCGCCAGCAGCGCGGGACTAGCGGGAGGGACAGATACGCAGTATTTT. The encoded protein is CASSAGLAGGTDTQYF.

V is TRBV6-2 or TRBV6-3 and J is TRBJ1-5, with D hard to call. Germline V gives CDR1 MNHEY, CDR2 SVGEGT. Trimming cost V 2 bases and J 0 bases, with 5 bases left between them. The CDR3 is 14 residues long. CDR3 coding DNA: TGTGCCAGCAGTTACCTATATAGCAATCAGCCCCAGCATTTT. Protein product: CASSYLYSNQPQHF.

This clonotype was found a few times. The chain uses TRBV18 and TRBJ2-1; TRBD2 matches at 8 bases. The germline V gene encodes CDR1 KGHSH and CDR2 LQKENI. The CDR3 length is 15 residues. The junction had 8 bases not matched to a gene; V was cut back by 6 bases and J by 4 bases. CDR3 DNA sequence: TGTGCCAGCTCCCAAGGTAGCGGGATGTACAATGAGCAGTTCTTC. It translates to CASSQGSGMYNEQFF.

V and J are TRBV5-4 and TRBJ2-3; perhaps D is TRBD1 or TRBD2 (5 bases each). The CDR3 loop spans 17 amino acids. Germline loops: CDR1 SGHNT, CDR2 YYREEE (reference sequence). With 4 bases removed from V and 3 bases from J, the gap between germline ends came to 21 bases. The CDR3 DNA reads TGTGCCAGCAGCCCCCTTCGAGTGGGTGGGGGAACAGATACGCAGTATTTT. Translation: CASSPLRVGGGTDTQYF.

This clonotype is termed medium-sized. The rearrangement uses TRBV19 and TRBJ2-3; maybe TRBD2 (6 bases). V was shortened by 2 bases and J by 6 bases, with 9 bases between the two germline ends. CDR3 size: 13 residues. Germline V lookup: CDR1 LNHDA, CDR2 SQIVND (reference sequence). The CDR3 region has the DNA TGTGCCAGTAGTATACCAAGCGGGGATACGCAGTATTTT. Its translation is CASSIPSGDTQYF.

This clonotype is medium-sized in the sample. V is TRBV11-3 and J is TRBJ2-2; 7 bases are a match to TRBD1. Germline lookup yields CDR1 SGHNT and CDR2 YENEEA. CDR3 size: 15 residues. V lost 5 bases, J lost 5 bases, and 8 bases stayed unmatched. CDR3 DNA: TGTGCCAGCAGCCATGGACAGGTTGGAACCGGGGAGCTGTTTTTT. It yields the protein CASSHGQVGTGELFF.